These 25 T cell receptor beta chains came from one sample sequenced in a study of shared clonotypes between healthy human individuals. Only in-frame clones appear in the TCRdb table, and some are missing; sequencing was by immunoSEQ multiplex PCR. In the table there are millions of clones, approximately 93% of which are singletons. Sequenced sample: naive CD4+ T cells from PBMCs. The subset: CD45RA+ positively selected. The receptors here all came from a man aged 18 to 30 in good health. Some clones in this sample may be carry-over from other donors' samples.

This chain joins TRBV30 and TRBJ2-2; 8 bases are shared with TRBD2. Per the germline V gene, CDR1 is GTSNPN and CDR2 is SVGIG (reference sequence). V gave up 4 bases and J gave up 2 bases; unmatched junction bases: 12. The CDR3 has 17 amino acids. The CDR3 DNA follows: TGTGCCTGGATTCCCGGGACTAGTTCCATAAACACCGGGGAGCTGTTTTTT. It is translated as CAWIPGTSSINTGELFF. The variable domain in full, completed from reference TRBV30 and TRBJ2-2, reads SQTIHQWPATLVQPVGSPLSLECTVEGTSNPNLYWYRQAAGRGLQLLFYSVGIGQISSEVPQNLSASRPQDRQFILSSKKLLLSDSGFYLCAWIPGTSSINTGELFFGEGSRLTVL.

As DNA, the CDR3 is TGTGCCAGCAGCGGCCCACAGCGGGAAAGCTTGTACTTC. Translated, it gives CASSGPQRESLYF. This rearrangement joins TRBV7-6 to TRBJ2-7; 7 nucleotides match TRBD2. The V segment lost 5 bases and the J segment 12 bases; nucleotides outside the gene matches: 13. Germline assignment: CDR1 SGHVS and CDR2 FNYEAQ. This CDR3 spans 13 amino acids.

This clone was found once. The CDR3 protein is CASSPYGGGGPYSNQPQHF. In nucleotides, the CDR3 is TGTGCCAGCAGTCCTTATGGGGGAGGGGGCCCCTATAGCAATCAGCCCCAGCATTTT. V and J are TRBV27 and TRBJ1-5; 7 nucleotides agree with TRBD1. This CDR3 spans 19 amino acids. V was pared by 5 bases and J by 0 bases, with 16 bases of the junction left unmatched. Germline V CDR1 and CDR2: MNHEY, SMNVEV (reference sequence).

This sequence joins TRBV30 and TRBJ1-5; the match to TRBD1 covers 10 bases. Trimming removed 0 bases from V and 1 base from J; junction bases left unmatched: 9. CDR3 length: 18 amino acids. Germline assignment: CDR1 GTSNPN and CDR2 SVGIG (reference sequence). CDR3 protein: CAWSVRDRGSLSNQPQHF. The CDR3 bases are TGTGCCTGGAGTGTACGGGACAGGGGATCGTTGAGCAATCAGCCCCAGCATTTT.

This chain uses TRBV28 with TRBJ1-4; D remains ambiguous. The CDR3 is 11 amino acids. Germline-derived CDR1 and CDR2 are MDHEN and SYDVKM. V was trimmed by 5 bases and J by 13 bases, leaving 11 bases between them. The CDR3, as DNA: TGTGCCAGCAGTGCCGCAATTGGACTGTTTTTT. This codes for CASSAAIGLFF.

This clone was observed once. The chain combines TRBV10-3 with TRBJ1-1; D is unresolved. V lost 10 bases and J lost 6, with 18 bases in between. Looked up from germline, CDR1 is ENHRY and CDR2 is SYGVKD. CDR3 size: 13 residues. CDR3 residues: CATGLGGDAEAFF. CDR3 nucleotides: TGTGCCACCGGTCTAGGTGGTGACGCTGAAGCTTTCTTT.

This rearrangement joins TRBV6-6 to TRBJ2-1; no firm D call. V gave up 6 bases and J gave up 12 bases, with 12 bases separating them. The CDR3 extends over 11 amino acids. CDR1 is MNHNY, CDR2 SVGAGI, per germline (reference sequence). The CDR3 loop is CASSPARGQFF. The CDR3 DNA reads TGTGCCAGCAGCCCGGCGCGTGGGCAGTTCTTC.

This rearrangement joins TRBV27 to TRBJ1-3; no reliable D call. Between the trimmed V and J ends, which lost 6 bases and 7 bases, there was a span of 13 bases. CDR3 size: 13 residues. Per the germline V gene, CDR1 is MNHEY and CDR2 is SMNVEV (reference sequence). Here the CDR3 reads CASSTTAGNTIYF. CDR3 sequence (DNA): TGTGCCAGCAGCACTACGGCAGGCAACACCATATATTTT.

The CDR3 sequence: CASSSEGRAQETQYF. The CDR3 nucleotides read TGTGCCAGCAGCTCCGAAGGACGAGCCCAAGAGACCCAGTACTTC. J is TRBJ2-5 and V is TRBV9, with no clear D. This CDR3 contains 15 residues. Trimming cost V 4 bases and J 1 base, with 14 bases left between them. CDR1 is SGDLS, CDR2 YYNGEE, per germline.

The V and J genes are TRBV2 and TRBJ2-5; D is possibly TRBD1 (5 bases). Trimming removed 2 bases from V and 5 bases from J, with 15 bases in between. CDR1 and CDR2 from the germline V gene are SNHLY and FYNNEI. This CDR3 comprises 15 residues. This CDR3 is CASSEMGLTGETQYF. The CDR3, as DNA: TGTGCCAGCAGTGAAATGGGGCTAACTGGGGAGACCCAGTACTTC.

V usage is TRBV20-1 and J usage is TRBJ2-2; D is ambiguous. Deletions cut 5 bases from V and 9 bases from J, with 10 bases between. CDR1 is DFQATT and CDR2 is SNEGSKA in the germline V gene (reference sequence). The CDR3 sequence is 11 residues long. The CDR3 DNA sequence: TGCAGTGCTCGACAAGTCAGGGAGCTGTTTTTT. This gives the protein CSARQVRELFF.

V gene TRBV2 combines with J gene TRBJ2-7, with a tentative D call TRBD2 (6 bases). Trimming shortened V by 3 bases and J by 1 base, and 13 bases separated the two germline ends. In germline, CDR1 is SNHLY, CDR2 FYNNEI. The CDR3 is 15 amino acids. CDR3 nucleotide sequence: TGTGCCAGCAGTGATCAGGAGGGAATTTCCTACGAGCAGTACTTC. Translated, it gives CASSDQEGISYEQYF.

The genes are TRBV28 and TRBJ2-2; 13 nucleotides agree with TRBD2. Germline V lookup: CDR1 MDHEN, CDR2 SYDVKM. CDR3 length: 16 amino acids. With V trimmed by 5 bases and J by 9 bases, 9 bases remained unmatched. The CDR3 coding sequence is TGTGCCAGCAGTCTTGGACTAGCGGGAGTTACTTGGGAGCTGTTTTTT. It yields the protein CASSLGLAGVTWELFF.

The chain has TRBV28 and TRBJ2-3, with D possibly TRBD1 on 5 matching bases. The germline CDR1 and CDR2 sequences are MDHEN and SYDVKM. V dropped 8 bases and J dropped 4 bases, with 19 bases sitting between them. The CDR3 runs to 15 residues. The CDR3 bases are TGTGCCAGCGATCCCCGGTCTCAGGGATCAGATACGCAGTATTTT. It yields the protein CASDPRSQGSDTQYF.

The chain uses TRBV7-2 and TRBJ2-7; D is unresolved. V gave up 2 bases and J gave up 2 bases, with 10 bases separating them. The V gene's germline CDR1 is SGHTA and CDR2 FQGNSA. This CDR3 comprises 14 residues. CDR3 sequence reads: CASSLSGNTYEQYF. CDR3 bases: TGTGCCAGCAGCTTATCGGGTAATACCTACGAGCAGTACTTC.

The gene calls are TRBV5-1 and TRBJ2-2; 7 positions match TRBD2. The trim removed 2 bases at V and 3 bases at J, leaving 13 bases unmatched. The CDR3 runs to 18 residues. Germline V gene lookup returns CDR1 SGHRS and CDR2 YFSETQ. The CDR3 region is CASSLARGGRVYTGELFF. The DNA of the CDR3 is TGCGCCAGCAGCTTAGCCCGAGGTGGGAGGGTCTACACCGGGGAGCTGTTTTTT.

This clone was detected only once. V and J are TRBV11-2 and TRBJ2-3; D may be TRBD1 or TRBD2 (6 bases each). The CDR3 is 19 amino acids. Trimming cost V 4 bases and J 6 bases, with 29 bases left between them. CDR1 SGHAT and CDR2 FQNNGV come from the germline V gene. This CDR3 reads CASSSYRTGAGQEPDTQYF. CDR3 nucleotides: TGTGCCAGCAGCTCGTACCGCACGGGGGCGGGGCAAGAACCGGATACGCAGTATTTT. Filled out from reference TRBV11-2 and TRBJ2-3, the complete variable domain reads EAGVAQSPRYKIIEKRQSVAFWCNPISGHATLYWYQQILGQGPKLLIQFQNNGVVDDSQLPKDRFSAERLKGVDSTLKIQPAKLEDSAVYLCASSSYRTGAGQEPDTQYFGPGTRLTVL.

The rearrangement joins TRBV28 to TRBJ2-7, with D perhaps being TRBD1 or TRBD2 (5 bases each). This CDR3 region has 14 residues. Per the germline V gene, CDR1 is MDHEN and CDR2 is SYDVKM. V gave up 3 bases and J gave up 2 bases, with 11 bases separating them. The CDR3 reads CASSFRDPTYEQYF. The CDR3 DNA is TGTGCCAGCAGTTTTCGGGACCCGACCTACGAGCAGTACTTC. The variable domain in full, completed from reference TRBV28 and TRBJ2-7, reads DVKVTQSSRYLVKRTGEKVFLECVQDMDHENMFWYRQDPGLGLRLIYFSYDVKMKEKGDIPEGYSVSREKKERFSLILESASTNQTSMYLCASSFRDPTYEQYFGPGTRLTVT.

This clone was recorded only once. The chain uses TRBV5-1 and TRBJ2-7, with TRBD2 as a possible D gene (6 bases). Germline V gene lookup returns CDR1 SGHRS and CDR2 YFSETQ. V gave up 3 bases and J gave up 5 bases, with 15 bases separating them. The CDR3 has 14 amino acids. The CDR3 coding sequence is TGCGCCAGCAGCTCATCGGGAGCGACAGACGAGCAGTACTTC. Translation gives CASSSSGATDEQYF.

This clone was picked up a small number of times. Different DNA sequences within this sample yield the same CDR3. The chain employs TRBV28 and TRBJ1-2; D remains unclear. The length of the CDR3 is 10 residues. Looked up from germline, CDR1 is MDHEN and CDR2 is SYDVKM. Trimming cost V 4 bases and J 7 bases, with 4 bases left between them. The CDR3 DNA follows: TGTGCCAGCAGTTCCGGTGGCTACACCTTC. It is translated as CASSSGGYTF.

This clone was detected once. Other DNA sequences in this sample translate to the same CDR3. The V and J genes are TRBV25-1 and TRBJ2-1, with TRBD2 matching 9 bases. Germline assignment: CDR1 MGHDK and CDR2 SYGVNS. V trimming: 1 base; J trimming: 4 bases; junction bases outside the gene matches: 2. The CDR3 is 15 amino acids. The CDR3 protein is CASSESLAGYNEQFF. Here the CDR3 DNA reads TGTGCCAGCAGTGAATCTCTAGCGGGATACAATGAGCAGTTCTTC.

Comments on this clone: In the same sample, other DNA sequences code for this CDR3. The V and J genes are TRBV9 and TRBJ2-1; 12 bases match TRBD2. V was pared by 3 bases and J by 9 bases, with 7 bases of the junction left unmatched. The CDR3 extends over 15 amino acids. The germline CDR1 and CDR2 sequences are SGDLS and YYNGEE. CDR3 sequence (DNA): TGTGCCAGCAGCGCTCTAGCGGGAGGGGGCGGTGAGCAGTTCTTC. Its translation: CASSALAGGGGEQFF.

V gene TRBV12-5 combines with J gene TRBJ2-3; 7 nucleotides match TRBD2. The CDR3 loop spans 13 amino acids. The germline V gene encodes CDR1 LGHNT and CDR2 FRNRAP. The J segment lost 4 bases and the V segment lost 8 bases, leaving 6 bases of the junction unmatched. CDR3 DNA sequence: TGTGCTAGTCGGAGGGCGGGAGCAGATACGCAGTATTTT. Its translation: CASRRAGADTQYF.

The chain links TRBV7-2 to TRBJ2-1, with 9 bases that match TRBD2. The ends lost 1 base at V and 7 bases at J; junction bases unmatched: 5. Germline V CDR1 and CDR2: SGHTA, FQGNSA. The CDR3 length is 15 residues. The CDR3 here is CASSLDRLAGNEQFF. The CDR3 coding sequence is TGTGCCAGCAGCTTAGACCGGCTAGCGGGAAATGAGCAGTTCTTC.

The V and J genes are TRBV5-1 and TRBJ2-4; D gene uncertain. Germline-derived CDR1 and CDR2 are SGHRS and YFSETQ. CDR3 length: 14 residues. Trimming pared 4 bases from V and 8 bases from J, leaving 16 bases between. CDR3 residues: CASSEVGSVDIQYF. CDR3 bases: TGCGCCAGCAGCGAGGTCGGATCGGTAGACATTCAGTACTTC.